A single sample gave rise to the 21 T cell receptor beta chains below, sequenced in a study of blood T cell repertoires in COVID-19. Sequencing was performed with immunoSEQ multiplex PCR; in TCRdb, only in-frame clones are kept and a portion is missing. The table shows fewer than 500,000 clones, with around nine tenths occurring only once. The sample was peripheral blood. The receptors stem from a woman aged 25-40 years with acute or convalescent COVID-19.

The sample holds one count of this clone. The J gene is TRBJ1-1, the V gene TRBV6-5; D is possibly TRBD1 (5 bases). The germline CDR1 and CDR2 sequences are MNHEY and SVGAGI. Trimming cost V 6 bases and J 4 bases, with 12 bases left between them. The CDR3 extends over 13 amino acids. Here the CDR3 reads CASRRRGGTEAFF. In nucleotides, the CDR3 is TGTGCCAGCAGGCGCCGCGGGGGCACTGAAGCTTTCTTT.

This chain links TRBV4-1 with TRBJ2-1, with D maybe TRBD2 (6 bases). Trimming removed 1 base from V and 4 bases from J, with 17 bases in between. Looked up from germline, CDR1 is MGHRA and CDR2 is YSYEKL. The CDR3 is 17 residues long. This CDR3 is CASSQVLAQEGYNEQFF. The CDR3 DNA sequence: TGCGCCAGCAGCCAAGTTTTAGCACAGGAGGGTTACAATGAGCAGTTCTTC.

The V call is TRBV4-1, the J call TRBJ2-5, with D possibly TRBD1 on 6 matching bases. V was cut by 0 bases and J by 4 bases, with 12 bases left in between. CDR3 length: 15 amino acids. Germline-derived CDR1 and CDR2 are MGHRA and YSYEKL. The CDR3 DNA is TGCGCCAGCAGCCAAGAGGGACACCAGGGAGAGACCCAGTACTTC. It specifies CASSQEGHQGETQYF.

The rearrangement joins TRBV6-5 to TRBJ1-2, with 9 bases identical to TRBD1. The CDR3 sequence is 14 residues long. V shed 6 bases, J shed 2 bases, and the junction held 4 bases outside the gene matches. Germline V gene data show CDR1 as MNHEY and CDR2 as SVGAGI. The CDR3: CASSQQGANYGYTF. The CDR3 DNA is TGTGCCAGCAGCCAACAGGGGGCGAACTATGGCTACACCTTC.

This clone was recorded once. The chain employs TRBV9 and TRBJ2-1, with unresolved D. Germline CDR1 is SGDLS and CDR2 is YYNGEE. Trimming removed 0 bases from V and 8 bases from J, with 15 bases in between. This CDR3 has 15 residues. This CDR3 reads CASSVGVYVVDEQFF. The CDR3 DNA follows: TGTGCCAGCAGCGTAGGTGTCTACGTCGTCGATGAGCAGTTCTTC. The full variable domain, its missing parts supplied by reference TRBV9 and TRBJ2-1, is DSGVTQTPKHLITATGQRVTLRCSPRSGDLSVYWYQQSLDQGLQFLIQYYNGEERAKGNILERFSAQQFPDLHSELNLSSLELGDSALYFCASSVGVYVVDEQFFGPGTRLTVL.

This chain uses TRBV4-1 with TRBJ2-5, with 7 bases lining up with TRBD2. Germline trimming cut 3 bases from V and 2 bases from J; bases unmatched to any gene: 9. Germline V gene lookup returns CDR1 MGHRA and CDR2 YSYEKL. CDR3 length: 16 amino acids. This CDR3 reads CASSHFVGTIQETQYF. DNA of the CDR3: TGCGCCAGCAGCCATTTCGTCGGGACTATTCAAGAGACCCAGTACTTC.

The chain links TRBV5-1 to TRBJ2-2; the D gene is possibly TRBD1 (6 bases). V lost 4 bases and J lost 4, with 11 bases in between. This CDR3 region has 14 residues. Germline CDR1 SGHRS, CDR2 YFSETQ. CDR3 sequence: CASSLLTGTGELFF. The CDR3 region has the DNA TGCGCCAGCAGCCTACTGACAGGCACCGGGGAGCTGTTTTTT.

The rearrangement joins TRBV2 to TRBJ2-7, with unresolved D. Germline CDR1 SNHLY, CDR2 FYNNEI. V dropped 5 bases and J dropped 4 bases, with 9 bases sitting between them. The CDR3 loop spans 12 amino acids. In DNA form, the CDR3 reads TGTGCCAGCAGTAAACAGCTATACGAGCAGTACTTC. Translated, it gives CASSKQLYEQYF.

The chain carries TRBV30 and TRBJ1-2; D remains ambiguous. Trimming left V 1 base short and J 4 bases short, with 7 bases between. The germline gives CDR1 GTSNPN, CDR2 SVGIG (reference sequence). The CDR3 consists of 12 residues. The CDR3 DNA reads TGTGCCTGGAGTGCTAGGAGCTATGGCTACACCTTC. Translated, it gives CAWSARSYGYTF.

J is TRBJ2-3 and V is TRBV7-9, with 11 bases identical to TRBD2. Looked up from germline, CDR1 is SEHNR and CDR2 is FQNEAQ (reference sequence). Trimming at V came to 4 bases and at J to 2 bases, leaving 5 bases not matched to a gene. The CDR3 spans 16 residues. CDR3 region: CASSSELAGDTDTQYF. The CDR3, as DNA: TGTGCCAGCAGCTCCGAACTAGCGGGGGACACAGATACGCAGTATTTT.

V usage is TRBV9 and J usage is TRBJ1-2, with TRBD1 matching 7 bases. There are 14 residues in the CDR3. Trimming at V came to 4 bases and at J to 4 bases, leaving 7 bases not matched to a gene. Germline V lookup: CDR1 SGDLS, CDR2 YYNGEE. CDR3 bases: TGTGCCAGCAGCATTCAAGGGACAGCCTATGGCTACACCTTC. It yields the protein CASSIQGTAYGYTF.

The chain is built from TRBV7-9 and TRBJ1-5; 7 bases are a match to TRBD1. V dropped 5 bases and J dropped 9; count of bases not matched to a gene: 13. Germline-derived CDR1 and CDR2 are SEHNR and FQNEAQ (reference sequence). The CDR3 loop spans 15 amino acids. CDR3 DNA sequence: TGTGCCAGCAGCCCAGGGGGTCAGGGGGGTAGGCCCCAGCATTTT. Encoded protein: CASSPGGQGGRPQHF. Full variable domain (missing parts from reference TRBV7-9 and TRBJ1-5): DTGVSQNPRHKITKRGQNVTFRCDPISEHNRLYWYRQTLGQGPEFLTYFQNEAQLEKSRLLSDRFSAERPKGSFSTLEIQRTEQGDSAMYLCASSPGGQGGRPQHFGDGTRLSIL.

This sequence joins TRBV20-1 and TRBJ2-7, with TRBD2 identical over 9 bases. The J segment lost 3 bases and the V segment lost 3 bases, leaving 3 bases of the junction unmatched. The CDR3 sequence is 13 residues long. CDR1 and CDR2 (germline): DFQATT, SNEGSKA (reference sequence). CDR3 nucleotides: TGCAGTGCTAGTAGCGGGGGCCACTACGAGCAGTACTTC. It specifies CSASSGGHYEQYF.

On this clone itself: It is likely a read error, because the conserved phenylalanine at the end of the CDR3 is missing. The DNA is left out, because the CDR3 cannot be placed on it with certainty; the CDR3 is given as TCRdb lists it. This sequence joins TRBV24-1 and TRBJ1-6; whether TRBD1, the table's D call, matches the DNA was not checked. The germline gives CDR1 KGHDR, CDR2 SFDVKD. A total of 10 residues make up the CDR3, ends included. The CDR3 loop is CATRAVRGLG.

This chain uses TRBV7-3 with TRBJ2-1, with D perhaps TRBD1 (6 bases). The germline V and J ends were trimmed by 0 bases and 5 bases, with 17 bases remaining between them. CDR1 is SGHTA and CDR2 is FQGTGA in the germline V gene. The CDR3 consists of 17 residues. CDR3 DNA sequence: TGTGCCAGCAGCTTAACCCCCCGCATGACAGGAAACAATGAGCAGTTCTTC. It codes for CASSLTPRMTGNNEQFF.

The J gene is TRBJ2-7, the V gene TRBV28, with 15 bases lining up with TRBD2. Trimming took 4 bases from V and 5 from J; bases not matched to a gene: 6. The CDR3 runs to 16 residues. CDR1 and CDR2 (germline): MDHEN, SYDVKM. Here the CDR3 reads CASSSWTSGGVDEQYF. The CDR3 nucleotides read TGTGCCAGCAGTTCCTGGACTAGCGGGGGGGTAGACGAGCAGTACTTC.

The chain joins TRBV5-6 to TRBJ2-3, with a tentative D call TRBD1 (5 bases). CDR3 size: 16 residues. Looked up from germline, CDR1 is SGHDT and CDR2 is YYEEEE. V dropped 4 bases and J dropped 0 bases, with 15 bases sitting between them. CDR3 nucleotides: TGTGCCAGCAGCCGGGTGGGTGGGGCTAGCACAGATACGCAGTATTTT. Its protein product is CASSRVGGASTDTQYF.

The chain combines TRBV7-2 with TRBJ1-4; tentative D call: TRBD1 (6 bases). Trimming shortened V by 5 bases and J by 0 bases, and 16 bases separated the two germline ends. From germline, CDR1 is SGHTA and CDR2 FQGNSA. CDR3 length equals 17 residues. The DNA for the CDR3 is TGTGCCAGCAGCCCCCGGGGCAGGGGTACAACTAATGAAAAACTGTTTTTT. It codes for CASSPRGRGTTNEKLFF. Complete variable domain (other parts from reference TRBV7-2 and TRBJ1-4): GAGVSQSPSNKVTEKGKDVELRCDPISGHTALYWYRQSLGQGLEFLIYFQGNSAPDKSGLPSDRFSAERTGGSVSTLTIQRTQQEDSAVYLCASSPRGRGTTNEKLFFGSGTQLSVL.

V gene TRBV28 combines with J gene TRBJ1-5, with no clear D. The germline CDR1 and CDR2 sequences are MDHEN and SYDVKM. The CDR3 runs 10 residues. V dropped 4 bases and J dropped 7 bases, with 2 bases sitting between them. DNA for the CDR3: TGTGCCAGCAGTTCGCAGCCCCAGCATTTT. It encodes CASSSQPQHF.

The chain links TRBV5-5 to TRBJ2-7; 9 bases align to TRBD1. Germline V CDR1 and CDR2: SGHKS, YYEKEE (reference sequence). This CDR3 has 15 residues. The V segment lost 0 bases and the J segment 2 bases; nucleotides outside the gene matches: 3. Here the CDR3 DNA reads TGTGCCAGCAGCTTGGGGGACAGGGTAACCTACGAGCAGTACTTC. This encodes CASSLGDRVTYEQYF.

V usage is TRBV11-2 and J usage is TRBJ2-1; 8 bases are shared with TRBD2. The CDR3 has 16 amino acids. In germline, CDR1 is SGHAT, CDR2 FQNNGV. Trimming took 4 bases from V and 0 from J; bases not matched to a gene: 5. The CDR3 reads CASSYRGGSSYNEQFF. The CDR3 region has the DNA TGTGCCAGCAGCTACCGCGGGGGGAGCTCCTACAATGAGCAGTTCTTC.